This T cell receptor beta chain derives from a study of CD8+CD57+ T cells in acquired aplastic anemia. Study at large: Each DNA sample taken from sorted CD4+ and CD8+ cells came to about 3.2 ug on average. Broader study findings: Patients and controls had in common twenty-nine CD8+ CDR3 sequences. CD8+ Simpson's diversity did not differ significantly between patients and controls.

The CDR3 is 15 amino acids. V was pared by 4 bases and J by 0 bases, with 10 bases between. Germline V gives CDR1 PRHDT, CDR2 FYEKMQ (reference sequence). Profiling of TCR beta VDJ combinations and CDR3 sequences used genomic DNA as template. TCRdb re-derived calls from the reads in MiXCR, one entry per CDR3 protein. The sample consists of 150,000 to 160,000 distinct CDR3 sequences, less than 60% of them appearing once. Patients selected for sequencing had displayed CD8+CD57+ cell expansion by flow cytometry. The table lists this clonotype with a count of one. The antigen remains undetermined. The specimen was sorted CD4+, CD8+, or CD8+CD57+ T cells (not recorded which) from PBMCs. This TCR came from a human donor with aplastic anemia. The genes are TRBV13 and TRBJ2-1, with D possibly matching TRBD1 (6 bases). The CDR3, as DNA: TGTGCCAGCAGCTACTCAGGGGTCTCCTACAATGAGCAGTTCTTC. It encodes CASSYSGVSYNEQFF.